A single sample is the source of the 28 T cell receptor beta chains below, sequenced in a study of post-analysis software for immune sequencing data. Study conclusions and caveats: Five TRBV segments, including TRBV5-6, TRBV5-1 and TRBV20-1, were more frequent in patients than controls.

What these receptors recognize is not known. Presence of unique molecular identifiers characterized the TCR beta cDNA libraries. TCRdb ran MiXCR on the PCR reads and lists one entry per CDR3 protein. The sample yields hundreds of thousands of distinct CDR3 sequences, around 53% seen once. The sequenced sample consisted of blood. These receptors were obtained from a girl between 10 and 17 years old with multiple sclerosis.

The chain joins TRBV3-1 to TRBJ2-7; 8 nucleotides match TRBD2. The J call is uncertain, as TRBJ2-5 better fits the DNA end. The CDR3 has 15 residues. Germline values: CDR1 LGHDT, CDR2 YNNKEL (reference sequence). Written as DNA, the CDR3 is TGTGCCAGCAGCCAAGCCCTCAGCGGGAGAGAGACCCAGTACTTC. Protein sequence: CASSQALSGRETQYF.

The chain couples TRBV2 to TRBJ2-5; TRBD1 agrees at 8 bases. Losses at the gene ends were 3 bases for V and 1 base for J; bases not matched to a gene: 1. Germline V gene lookup returns CDR1 SNHLY and CDR2 FYNNEI. The length of the CDR3 is 14 residues. CDR3 region: CASSDGTGQETQYF. As DNA, the CDR3 is TGTGCCAGCAGTGATGGGACAGGCCAAGAGACCCAGTACTTC.

The V gene is TRBV6-5, the J gene TRBJ2-1; TRBD2 aligns across 9 bases. Germline V gene data show CDR1 as MNHEY and CDR2 as SVGAGI. The CDR3 is 16 amino acids. V shed 9 bases and J 12 bases; nucleotides not matched to a gene: 21. CDR3 sequence reads: CASSNTGGRAQSGQFF. CDR3 nucleotides: TGTGCCAGTTCTAACACCGGCGGGAGGGCACAGAGTGGGCAGTTCTTC.

The chain employs TRBV20-1 and TRBJ2-3; unclear D gene. The CDR3 has 14 amino acids. Germline CDR1 DFQATT, CDR2 SNEGSKA (reference sequence). V was shortened by 2 bases and J by 0 bases, with 9 bases between the two germline ends. This chain's CDR3 is CSARISSSTDTQYF. CDR3 sequence (DNA): TGCAGTGCTAGAATCAGTTCTAGCACAGATACGCAGTATTTT.

The chain uses TRBV29-1 and TRBJ1-1, with D uncertain. The V end was cut by 4 bases, the J end by 6 bases, with 9 bases between. The CDR3 runs 11 residues. Germline V lookup: CDR1 SQVTM, CDR2 ANQGSEA. In DNA, the CDR3 is TGCAGCGTTGCTTGGGCCTCTGAAGCTTTCTTT. It is translated as CSVAWASEAFF.

This clonotype was observed once. The chain carries TRBV20-1 and TRBJ2-5, with TRBD2 identical over 11 bases. From germline, CDR1 is DFQATT and CDR2 SNEGSKA (reference sequence). The CDR3 has 17 amino acids. With 0 bases clipped from V and 11 bases from J, the junction kept 17 bases outside the gene matches. The CDR3: CSARDVGGLAVENEQYF. CDR3 DNA sequence: TGCAGTGCTAGAGATGTCGGGGGACTAGCGGTAGAAAATGAGCAGTACTTC.

The gene calls are TRBV5-1 and TRBJ2-4, with 11 bases lining up with TRBD1. The CDR3 runs to 18 residues. Trimming at V came to 2 bases and at J to 13 bases, leaving 20 bases not matched to a gene. Per germline, CDR1 SGHRS and CDR2 YFSETQ. For the CDR3, the DNA is TGCGCCAGCAGCTTCTTCCCACCCCGGGACAGGGGGATCGACAAGCAGTACTTC. This translates into CASSFFPPRDRGIDKQYF.

CDR3 protein: CATSMGLASEQFF. The CDR3 nucleotides are TGTGCCACCAGCATGGGACTAGCGAGTGAGCAGTTCTTC. The chain carries TRBV15 and TRBJ2-1, with 10 bases fitting TRBD2. Germline V gene data show CDR1 as LNHNV and CDR2 as YYDKDF (reference sequence). The J segment lost 9 bases and the V segment lost 4 bases, leaving 3 bases of the junction unmatched. The CDR3 extends over 13 amino acids.

This clonotype occurred a few times. The V call is TRBV6-4, the J call TRBJ2-3; TRBD2 matches 11 bases. Germline assignment: CDR1 MRHNA and CDR2 SNTAGT. J lost 4 bases, V lost 3 bases, and 3 bases had no gene match. CDR3 length: 15 residues. The CDR3 spells CASSETSGSADTQYF. In DNA form, the CDR3 reads TGTGCCAGCAGTGAAACTAGCGGGAGTGCAGATACGCAGTATTTT.

This clonotype showed up just a few times. J is TRBJ2-1 and V is TRBV5-6; D gene ambiguous. Trimming removed 2 bases at V and 8 bases at J, with 8 bases between. Germline-derived CDR1 and CDR2 are SGHDT and YYEEEE. The CDR3 contains 12 residues. CDR3 loop: CASSFGAYEQFF. DNA of the CDR3: TGTGCCAGCAGCTTCGGAGCGTATGAGCAGTTCTTC.

This chain links TRBV6-1 with TRBJ1-1; no clear D. Germline lookup yields CDR1 MNHNS and CDR2 SASEGT. This CDR3 has 15 amino acids. V was pared by 6 bases and J by 1 base, with 15 bases between. The CDR3, as DNA: TGTGCCAGCAGATCGACCCCTGAAGGGAACACTGAAGCTTTCTTT. This encodes CASRSTPEGNTEAFF.

The rearrangement joins TRBV29-1 to TRBJ2-3, with 8 bases aligning to TRBD2. After removal of 4 bases from V and 0 bases from J, the junction contained 6 bases not matched to a gene. Germline V lookup: CDR1 SQVTM, CDR2 ANQGSEA. CDR3 length: 15 residues. The CDR3 is CSVAGRDTSTDTQYF. The DNA of the CDR3 is TGCAGCGTTGCCGGGAGGGATACCAGCACAGATACGCAGTATTTT.

The chain uses TRBV7-2 and TRBJ1-1; unclear D gene. The CDR3 is 12 amino acids. V gave up 7 bases and J gave up 2 bases, with 8 bases separating them. Germline lookup yields CDR1 SGHTA and CDR2 FQGNSA. As DNA, the CDR3 is TGTGCCAGCAACGTACCCAACACTGAAGCTTTCTTT. This codes for CASNVPNTEAFF.

In this sample, this clonotype turned up a few times. Germline and junction disagree at one end, which may indicate a read error. This chain connects TRBV7-9 to TRBJ2-5, with 8 bases matching TRBD2. CDR1 is SEHNR and CDR2 is FQNEAQ in the germline V gene (reference sequence). This CDR3 has 15 amino acids. DNA for the CDR3: TGTGCCGGCAGCTTAGCGGGGTCAGTACAAGAGACCCAGTACTTC. Encoded protein: CAGSLAGSVQETQYF.

The chain employs TRBV7-9 and TRBJ2-7; D is undetermined. Trimming cost V 7 bases and J 0 bases, with 16 bases left between them. Germline CDR1 and CDR2: SEHNR and FQNEAQ (reference sequence). The CDR3 contains 15 residues. CDR3 nucleotide sequence: TGTGCCAGCACCCTGGGGAAGACCCACTCCTACGAGCAGTACTTC. Translating it yields CASTLGKTHSYEQYF.

V gene TRBV10-3 combines with J gene TRBJ2-3; TRBD1 matches 7 bases. The junction had 7 bases not matched to a gene; V was cut back by 7 bases and J by 3 bases. There are 14 residues in the CDR3. CDR1 and CDR2 from the germline V gene are ENHRY and SYGVKD. CDR3 sequence (DNA): TGTGCCATCATGAGGGGGCAAGGGACAGATACGCAGTATTTT. It translates to CAIMRGQGTDTQYF.

The chain carries TRBV29-1 and TRBJ2-7, with D maybe TRBD2 (5 bases). V was trimmed by 7 bases and J by 4 bases, leaving 11 bases between them. Germline CDR1 and CDR2: SQVTM and ANQGSEA. This CDR3 has 11 residues. In nucleotides, the CDR3 is TGCAGCGCCGGTGGGGAGTACGAGCAGTACTTC. As protein: CSAGGEYEQYF.

The rearrangement links TRBV10-3 to TRBJ2-5; the D gene is possibly TRBD1 (6 bases). The CDR3 totals 16 residues. V lost 0 bases and J 1 base, leaving 12 bases between the germline ends. The V gene's germline CDR1 is ENHRY and CDR2 SYGVKD. The CDR3 region is CAISESRGSTQETQYF. The CDR3 region has the DNA TGTGCCATCAGTGAGTCCAGGGGTTCCACCCAAGAGACCCAGTACTTC.

This clonotype was seen just once. The V gene is TRBV12-3 or TRBV12-4, the J gene TRBJ2-1; tentatively, D is TRBD2 (5 bases). The CDR3 extends over 15 amino acids. Trimming shortened V by 5 bases and J by 4 bases, and 15 bases separated the two germline ends. CDR3 nucleotide sequence: TGTGCCAGCAGTATCCTTATCGGGAAGTACAATGAGCAGTTCTTC. This codes for CASSILIGKYNEQFF.

This sequence joins TRBV27 and TRBJ2-1; 7 bases line up with TRBD1. CDR1 and CDR2 from the germline V gene are MNHEY and SMNVEV (reference sequence). The CDR3 length is 15 residues. J was trimmed by 2 bases and V by 0 bases; bases with no gene match: 1. The CDR3 is CASSLSQGAYNEQFF. The CDR3 nucleotides read TGTGCCAGCAGTTTATCCCAGGGGGCCTACAATGAGCAGTTCTTC.

A few counts support this clonotype. V is TRBV29-1 and J is TRBJ1-4; D call uncertain. The V and J ends lost 7 bases and 4 bases respectively, with 4 bases between them. The germline V gene has CDR1 SQVTM and CDR2 ANQGSEA. The CDR3 is made up of 10 amino acids. CDR3 amino acids: CSGLNEKLFF. DNA for the CDR3: TGCAGCGGTCTTAATGAAAAACTGTTTTTT.

This clonotype was observed a few times. The genes are TRBV28 and TRBJ2-1; 15 bases are shared with TRBD2. V lost 5 bases, J lost 0 bases, and 8 bases stayed unmatched. In germline, CDR1 is MDHEN, CDR2 SYDVKM. The length of the CDR3 is 19 residues. The CDR3 reads CASSPFGLAGGISYNEQFF. CDR3 DNA: TGTGCCAGCAGTCCGTTCGGACTAGCGGGGGGGATCTCCTACAATGAGCAGTTCTTC.

The rearrangement uses TRBV12-3 or TRBV12-4 and TRBJ2-7; 7 positions agree with TRBD2. V was clipped by 5 bases and J by 2 bases; unmatched bases: 6. This CDR3 is 14 amino acids long. CDR3 loop: CASSPSGKAYEQYF. CDR3 bases: TGTGCCAGCAGTCCAAGCGGGAAAGCCTACGAGCAGTACTTC.

The chain has TRBV5-1 and TRBJ2-5, with D perhaps matching TRBD2 (6 bases). The germline V and J ends were trimmed by 5 bases and 11 bases, with 19 bases remaining between them. CDR1 and CDR2 (germline): SGHRS, YFSETQ. The CDR3 totals 13 residues. CDR3 DNA: TGCGCCAGCAGTCGCGGGACGGTCGTGGATCAGTACTTC. Translated, it gives CASSRGTVVDQYF. The variable domain in full, completed from reference TRBV5-1 and TRBJ2-5, reads KAGVTQTPRYLIKTRGQQVTLSCSPISGHRSVSWYQQTPGQGLQFLFEYFSETQRNKGNFPGRFSGRQFSNSRSEMNVSTLELGDSALYLCASSRGTVVDQYFGPGTRLLVL.

This clonotype was counted a few times. CDR3 sequence: CASSRGGAATYEQYF. DNA of the CDR3: TGTGCCAGCAGTCGGGGTGGGGCGGCAACCTACGAGCAGTACTTC. The chain has TRBV7-2 and TRBJ2-5, with D perhaps TRBD1 or TRBD2 (5 bases each). The J call may not be correct, given that the DNA end is closer to TRBJ2-7. This CDR3 is built from 15 residues. Germline CDR1 reads SGHTA; CDR2 reads FQGNSA.

This clonotype was observed a handful of times. The chain employs TRBV15 and TRBJ2-1, with unresolved D. The CDR3 loop spans 15 amino acids. Trimming stripped 5 bases from V and 11 bases from J, with 22 bases between. In germline, CDR1 is LNHNV, CDR2 YYDKDF (reference sequence). The chain's CDR3 is CATSYLSPEPAKQFF. The CDR3 DNA follows: TGTGCCACCAGCTATCTGTCCCCGGAACCGGCCAAGCAGTTCTTC.

This clonotype was seen a handful of times. V and J are TRBV12-3 or TRBV12-4 and TRBJ1-1; 11 nucleotides align to TRBD1. This CDR3 is 17 amino acids long. J was trimmed by 0 bases and V by 4 bases; bases with no gene match: 7. CDR3 protein: CASSSRTGGLMNTEAFF. CDR3 coding DNA: TGTGCCAGCAGTTCCCGGACAGGGGGCTTGATGAACACTGAAGCTTTCTTT.

V usage is TRBV27 and J usage is TRBJ2-3; possible D gene TRBD2, 5 bases. The CDR3 runs 14 residues. Per germline, CDR1 MNHEY and CDR2 SMNVEV (reference sequence). Trimming took off 7 bases at V and 5 bases at J, with 16 bases between the two ends. The CDR3 sequence: CASNSHREGDTQYF. The CDR3 DNA sequence: TGTGCCAGCAACTCACATCGAGAGGGAGATACGCAGTATTTT.